This TCR beta chain is drawn from a study of blood T cells in healthy people across ages. The CDR3 spans 13 residues. Germline-derived CDR1 and CDR2 are LGHNA and YNFKEQ. A second PCR, run for 7 to 11 cycles, used a sample-barcoded 5' primer plus a J-beta primer mix. Via MiXCR, TCRdb re-called the 5' RACE reads, giving one row per CDR3 protein. The sample shows roughly 800,000 distinct CDR3 sequences, 25% of them seen only once. The same data also contributed to another study, on T cells of mothers and their children.

The specimen was blood. The receptor comes from a boy aged 10-17 years in good health. The rearrangement joins TRBV4-2 to TRBJ2-5, with D maybe TRBD2 (5 bases). The J call may not be correct, given that the DNA end is closer to TRBJ2-1. DNA of the CDR3: TGTGCCAGCAGCCCAACGGGCGGTGGAGGGCAGTTCTTC. Amino acids: CASSPTGGGGQFF.